The 13 T cell receptor beta chains given below trace back to one sample, sequenced in a study of glioma-infiltrating T cells after dendritic cell vaccination. Stated time point: after dendritic cell vaccination, including at tumor progression/relapse. Sequencing was performed with immunoSEQ multiplex PCR; in TCRdb, only in-frame clones are kept and a portion is missing. The sample has over 90,000 clones, around 80% seen once. Sequenced material: blood, taken after dendritic cell vaccination. The receptors stem from a human donor with glioblastoma.

The genes are TRBV19 and TRBJ2-5; 9 positions match TRBD2. The CDR3 has 15 amino acids. After removal of 3 bases from V and 2 bases from J, the junction contained 4 bases not matched to a gene. Germline V gives CDR1 LNHDA, CDR2 SQIVND (reference sequence). CDR3 DNA sequence: TGTGCCAGTAGTATCAGTCTAGCGGGACAAGAGACCCAGTACTTC. It yields the protein CASSISLAGQETQYF.

The chain joins TRBV7-9 to TRBJ1-2; D is possibly TRBD1 (5 bases). Germline CDR1 is SEHNR and CDR2 is FQNEAQ (reference sequence). This CDR3 is 15 amino acids long. Trimming left V 5 bases short and J 4 bases short, with 17 bases between. CDR3 DNA sequence: TGTGCCAGCAGCCCACCCCGGGGGGTAGGCTATGGCTACACCTTC. This encodes CASSPPRGVGYGYTF.

The CDR3 protein is CASIPRQGGTEAFF. The CDR3 DNA follows: TGTGCCAGCATTCCGAGACAGGGCGGGACTGAAGCTTTCTTT. The chain couples TRBV6-5 to TRBJ1-1, with 7 nucleotides matching TRBD1. The CDR3 consists of 14 residues. In germline, CDR1 is MNHEY, CDR2 SVGAGI. V lost 7 bases to trimming and J lost 5 bases; unmatched junction nucleotides: 10.

V and J are TRBV5-1 and TRBJ1-4; 8 bases are shared with TRBD1. The germline gives CDR1 SGHRS, CDR2 YFSETQ. V lost 0 bases, J lost 5 bases, and 3 bases stayed unmatched. The CDR3 length is 15 residues. The chain's CDR3 is CASSLEGTGNEKLFF. In nucleotides, the CDR3 is TGCGCCAGCAGCTTGGAAGGGACAGGCAATGAAAAACTGTTTTTT.

V is TRBV10-1 and J is TRBJ2-1; TRBD2 aligns across 11 bases. Germline V gene lookup returns CDR1 WNHNN and CDR2 SYGVQD (reference sequence). This CDR3 region has 16 residues. Trimming cost V 3 bases and J 6 bases; bases outside gene matches: 7. CDR3 in amino acids: CASSDPGLAGGNEQFF. The CDR3 DNA reads as TGCGCCAGCAGTGACCCAGGACTAGCGGGCGGCAATGAGCAGTTCTTC.

This clone appeared a few times. The chain joins TRBV4-1 to TRBJ2-7; weak D call: TRBD1 (6 bases). This CDR3 region has 16 residues. Trimming left V 4 bases short and J 0 bases short, with 16 bases between. CDR1 is MGHRA and CDR2 is YSYEKL in the germline V gene. The CDR3 DNA sequence: TGCGCCAGCAGCCGGTACCGGGACACCTCCTCCTACGAGCAGTACTTC. Translating it yields CASSRYRDTSSYEQYF.

CDR3 protein: CSVDQTGMNTEAFF. CDR3 bases: TGCAGCGTTGATCAGACAGGCATGAACACTGAAGCTTTCTTT. V and J are TRBV29-1 and TRBJ1-1; D is possibly TRBD1 (6 bases). Germline-derived CDR1 and CDR2 are SQVTM and ANQGSEA. Trimming cost V 3 bases and J 0 bases, with 11 bases left between them. The CDR3 extends over 14 amino acids.

The chain uses TRBV7-8 and TRBJ2-1; D gene unclear. The V end lost 2 bases, the J end lost 6 bases, and 11 bases lay between the germline ends. The CDR3 contains 14 residues. CDR1 and CDR2 (germline): SGHVS, FQNEAQ. DNA for the CDR3: TGTGCCAGCAGCTTACTCCTAAAAGCCAATGAGCAGTTCTTC. Translation gives CASSLLLKANEQFF. Full variable domain (missing parts from reference TRBV7-8 and TRBJ2-1): GAGVSQSPRYKVAKRGQDVALRCDPISGHVSLFWYQQALGQGPEFLTYFQNEAQLDKSGLPSDRFFAERPEGSVSTLKIQRTQQEDSAVYLCASSLLLKANEQFFGPGTRLTVL.

This clone was recorded once. J is TRBJ2-5 and V is TRBV11-2; 10 nucleotides align to TRBD2. Germline CDR1 is SGHAT and CDR2 is FQNNGV. The CDR3 sequence is 16 residues long. Unmatched junction bases numbered 9, after V lost 7 bases and J lost 1 base. The CDR3, as DNA: TGTGCCAGCACTACAAGGGCTAGCGGGAGCCAAGAGACCCAGTACTTC. Translation: CASTTRASGSQETQYF.

This clone was picked up a small number of times. The V gene is TRBV11-1, the J gene TRBJ1-1; unclear D gene. The CDR3 consists of 12 residues. Germline CDR1 reads SGHAT; CDR2 reads FQDESV (reference sequence). V was trimmed by 2 bases and J by 7 bases, leaving 8 bases between them. CDR3 loop: CASSLPGNEAFF. DNA for the CDR3: TGTGCCAGCAGCTTACCGGGAAATGAAGCTTTCTTT.

This clone was seen a single time. V usage is TRBV9 and J usage is TRBJ2-1; TRBD2 is a possible D gene (6 bases). There are 15 residues in the CDR3. V gave up 2 bases and J gave up 5 bases, with 14 bases separating them. Germline lookup yields CDR1 SGDLS and CDR2 YYNGEE. The CDR3 DNA reads TGTGCCAGCAGCGTCACCGGTAGCGGCCACAATGAGCAGTTCTTC. It yields the protein CASSVTGSGHNEQFF.

The V and J genes are TRBV15 and TRBJ2-5; 13 bases fit TRBD2. Losses at the gene ends were 4 bases for V and 4 bases for J; bases not matched to a gene: 6. Germline-derived CDR1 and CDR2 are LNHNV and YYDKDF (reference sequence). The length of the CDR3 is 16 residues. This chain's CDR3 is CATSIKLAGGGETQYF. The CDR3 region has the DNA TGTGCCACCAGCATCAAACTAGCGGGGGGGGGAGAGACCCAGTACTTC.

Remarks on this clone: One junction end does not reproduce the germline sequence, and a read error may be involved. The J gene is TRBJ2-1, the V gene TRBV2, with 12 nucleotides matching TRBD2. Germline CDR1 reads SNHLY; CDR2 reads FYNNEI. The CDR3 is 15 residues long. In DNA form, the CDR3 reads TGTGCCAGCAACAAAATTTCTAGCGGGGGGGTTCCTGAGGTCTTC. Translation gives CASNKISSGGVPEVF.